The 27 T cell receptor beta chains reported below all come from one sample, sequenced in a study of graft-versus-host responses after intestinal transplantation. The table came from immunoSEQ multiplex PCR; TCRdb's copy has only in-frame clones and leaves some out. The sample carries tens of thousands of clones, 80% to 85% recorded once. The sample here was PBMCs, taken 1070 days after transplant. The receptors here all came from a human patient who received an intestinal transplant, so some T cells may come from the graft donor.

The chain joins TRBV9 to TRBJ2-1; D possibly corresponds to TRBD2 (5 bases). The V gene's germline CDR1 is SGDLS and CDR2 YYNGEE. Trimming removed 3 bases from V and 0 bases from J, with 10 bases in between. The CDR3 runs 15 residues. CDR3 in DNA: TGTGCCAGCAGCGCCTGGGAGAGCTCCTACAATGAGCAGTTCTTC. Its protein product is CASSAWESSYNEQFF.

This chain joins TRBV9 and TRBJ2-2; 10 nucleotides align to TRBD2. The germline CDR1 and CDR2 sequences are SGDLS and YYNGEE. The length of the CDR3 is 16 residues. J was trimmed by 6 bases and V by 4 bases; bases with no gene match: 9. The CDR3 spells CASSPGSGRAPGELFF. The CDR3 DNA reads as TGTGCCAGCAGCCCTGGGAGCGGGAGGGCCCCCGGGGAGCTGTTTTTT.

The chain uses TRBV19 and TRBJ2-3; D assignment may be TRBD1 or TRBD2 (5 bases each). V gave up 4 bases and J gave up 4 bases, with 15 bases separating them. From germline, CDR1 is LNHDA and CDR2 SQIVND (reference sequence). CDR3 length: 15 residues. The CDR3 is CASSTGIRGADTQYF. CDR3 in DNA: TGTGCCAGTAGTACCGGGATTCGGGGCGCAGATACGCAGTATTTT.

The chain carries TRBV6-1 and TRBJ2-3, with 7 bases aligning to TRBD2. This CDR3 has 15 residues. The V gene end was trimmed by 3 bases and the J gene end by 3 bases; junction bases not matched to a gene: 6. Germline loops: CDR1 MNHNS, CDR2 SASEGT. The CDR3 sequence is CASSDLGGSTDTQYF. CDR3 coding DNA: TGTGCCAGCAGTGACCTGGGGGGGAGTACAGATACGCAGTATTTT.

This clone was counted once. CDR3 loop: CASSGTNSGANVLTF. The CDR3 nucleotides are TGTGCCAGCAGTGGGACAAACTCTGGGGCCAACGTCCTGACTTTC. This rearrangement joins TRBV6-4 to TRBJ2-6, with D maybe TRBD1 (5 bases). Germline CDR1 MRHNA, CDR2 SNTAGT. The CDR3 covers 15 residues. Trimming removed 4 bases at V and 0 bases at J, with 7 bases between.

The chain couples TRBV5-8 to TRBJ2-1; 12 nucleotides align to TRBD2. The CDR3 loop spans 16 amino acids. With V trimmed by 2 bases and J by 6 bases, 6 bases remained unmatched. Germline V lookup: CDR1 SGHTS, CDR2 YDEGEE. DNA of the CDR3: TGTGCCAGCAGCTTAGGTACTAGCGGGAGGCCCAATGAGCAGTTCTTC. This translates into CASSLGTSGRPNEQFF.

The chain combines TRBV19 with TRBJ2-3, with 14 bases matching TRBD2. Unmatched junction bases numbered 7, after V lost 5 bases and J lost 6 bases. The CDR3 totals 16 residues. Germline V CDR1 and CDR2: LNHDA, SQIVND (reference sequence). CDR3 in amino acids: CASSPRLAGGADTQYF. CDR3 bases: TGTGCCAGTAGTCCGAGACTAGCGGGAGGGGCGGATACGCAGTATTTT.

This rearrangement joins TRBV29-1 to TRBJ2-7; D may be TRBD1 or TRBD2 (6 bases each). The germline V and J ends were trimmed by 3 bases and 6 bases, with 9 bases remaining between them. Per germline, CDR1 SQVTM and CDR2 ANQGSEA. The CDR3 runs to 11 residues. The CDR3: CSVEGGAEQYF. As DNA, the CDR3 is TGCAGCGTTGAGGGGGGCGCCGAGCAGTACTTC.

This sequence joins TRBV11-1 and TRBJ1-1; TRBD1 aligns across 11 bases. There are 12 residues in the CDR3. V shed 8 bases and J 4 bases; nucleotides not matched to a gene: 0. CDR1 and CDR2 from the germline V gene are SGHAT and FQDESV (reference sequence). CDR3 loop: CASGTGGTEAFF. Written as DNA, the CDR3 is TGTGCCAGCGGGACAGGGGGCACTGAAGCTTTCTTT.

The rearrangement joins TRBV6-6 to TRBJ1-1; D possibly corresponds to TRBD1 (5 bases). V was cut by 4 bases and J by 2 bases, with 8 bases left in between. The CDR3 extends over 13 amino acids. CDR1 MNHNY and CDR2 SVGAGI come from the germline V gene (reference sequence). CDR3: CASSLDRNTEAFF. CDR3 nucleotides: TGTGCCAGCAGTTTAGACAGAAACACTGAAGCTTTCTTT.

This clone came up once. The gene calls are TRBV5-4 and TRBJ1-1, with D possibly matching TRBD1 (5 bases). This CDR3 contains 17 residues. The germline V and J ends were trimmed by 0 bases and 4 bases, with 19 bases remaining between them. The germline gives CDR1 SGHNT, CDR2 YYREEE (reference sequence). For the CDR3, the DNA is TGTGCCAGCAGCTTGGGAACAGGTACTAGAGGGAGCACTGAAGCTTTCTTT. This sequence encodes CASSLGTGTRGSTEAFF.

The genes are TRBV5-5 and TRBJ1-1, with D tentatively TRBD1 (6 bases). Germline CDR1 and CDR2: SGHKS and YYEKEE (reference sequence). The V end lost 2 bases, the J end lost 3 bases, and 8 bases lay between the germline ends. The CDR3 is made up of 13 amino acids. DNA of the CDR3: TGTGCCAGCAGCTTTGAGGGGGACACTGAAGCTTTCTTT. Protein: CASSFEGDTEAFF.

In DNA form, the CDR3 reads TGTGCCAGTAATACAGGGGGCCACAATGAGCAGTTCTTC. It encodes CASNTGGHNEQFF. The rearrangement links TRBV6-1 to TRBJ2-1; 9 bases are shared with TRBD1. The CDR3 runs 13 residues. V shed 9 bases, J shed 5 bases, and the junction held 5 bases outside the gene matches. From germline, CDR1 is MNHNS and CDR2 SASEGT.

The chain employs TRBV18 and TRBJ2-1; D gene unclear. The CDR3 loop spans 17 amino acids. Germline V CDR1 and CDR2: KGHSH, LQKENI. The V end was cut by 6 bases, the J end by 0 bases, with 18 bases between. CDR3 in amino acids: CASSWAGATSSYNEQFF. The CDR3 nucleotides are TGTGCCAGCTCCTGGGCCGGAGCAACCAGCTCCTACAATGAGCAGTTCTTC.

The chain combines TRBV6-6 with TRBJ2-7, with D maybe TRBD2 (6 bases). The CDR3 spans 13 residues. Germline V CDR1 and CDR2: MNHNY, SVGAGI (reference sequence). Trimming left V 4 bases short and J 1 base short, with 8 bases between. The CDR3 DNA sequence: TGTGCCAGCAGTTTCGGGACTTCCTACGAGCAGTACTTC. This gives the protein CASSFGTSYEQYF.

This chain uses TRBV6-5 with TRBJ1-6; no clear D. V dropped 0 bases and J dropped 8 bases, with 5 bases sitting between them. The CDR3 is 13 amino acids. Germline values: CDR1 MNHEY, CDR2 SVGAGI. CDR3: CASSYSNYSPLHF. The CDR3 nucleotides read TGTGCCAGCAGTTACTCGAATTATTCACCCCTCCACTTT.

This clone is a singleton in its sample. The chain has TRBV2 and TRBJ2-3; 9 positions match TRBD1. The germline V gene has CDR1 SNHLY and CDR2 FYNNEI. V dropped 5 bases and J dropped 8; count of bases not matched to a gene: 14. The CDR3 has 16 amino acids. CDR3 protein: CASSRDPTGGGSTQYF. CDR3 coding DNA: TGTGCCAGCAGTAGAGACCCGACAGGGGGAGGGAGTACGCAGTATTTT.

The gene calls are TRBV5-6 and TRBJ2-4; TRBD1 is a possible D gene (5 bases). V was pared by 3 bases and J by 1 base, with 20 bases between. The germline gives CDR1 SGHDT, CDR2 YYEEEE. The length of the CDR3 is 18 residues. DNA for the CDR3: TGTGCCAGCAGCTCCTGGGGCTCATTGCTCGGGGCCAAAAACATTCAGTACTTC. Its protein is CASSSWGSLLGAKNIQYF.

J is TRBJ2-1 and V is TRBV19; D is ambiguous. This CDR3 is built from 14 residues. Trimming shortened V by 5 bases and J by 5 bases, and 13 bases separated the two germline ends. Germline V gene data show CDR1 as LNHDA and CDR2 as SQIVND (reference sequence). This chain's CDR3 is CASSWLLINNEQFF. The CDR3 DNA reads TGTGCCAGTAGTTGGCTACTAATCAACAATGAGCAGTTCTTC. Drawing the rest from reference TRBV19 and TRBJ2-1, the complete variable domain is DGGITQSPKYLFRKEGQNVTLSCEQNLNHDAMYWYRQDPGQGLRLIYYSQIVNDFQKGDIAEGYSVSREKKESFPLTVTSAQKNPTAFYLCASSWLLINNEQFFGPGTRLTVL.

This chain connects TRBV27 to TRBJ1-3; the D gene is possibly TRBD1 (6 bases). The V end was cut by 6 bases, the J end by 8 bases, with 17 bases between. CDR1 MNHEY and CDR2 SMNVEV come from the germline V gene (reference sequence). The CDR3 extends over 14 amino acids. The CDR3: CASRGRGIRDTIYF. Written as DNA, the CDR3 is TGTGCCAGCAGGGGTAGGGGGATTCGGGACACCATATATTTT.

The CDR3 region is CASSKNRGEQYF. CDR3 nucleotides: TGTGCCAGCAGCAAAAACAGGGGCGAGCAGTACTTC. The rearrangement links TRBV21-1 to TRBJ2-7; the DNA was not compared with TRBD1, the D call given in the table. TRBV21-1 constitutes a pseudogene. This CDR3 is 12 amino acids long.

This clone was seen a single time. The V gene is TRBV12-5, the J gene TRBJ1-5; maybe TRBD1 (6 bases). V lost 7 bases and J lost 2, with 21 bases in between. This CDR3 is built from 17 residues. Looked up from germline, CDR1 is LGHNT and CDR2 is FRNRAP. CDR3 sequence: CASAIIHRVLGNQPQHF. CDR3 in DNA: TGTGCTAGTGCCATAATTCACAGGGTGCTGGGCAATCAGCCCCAGCATTTT.

The rearrangement links TRBV27 to TRBJ2-3; 9 bases map to TRBD1. V lost 4 bases to trimming and J lost 2 bases; unmatched junction nucleotides: 4. Germline-derived CDR1 and CDR2 are MNHEY and SMNVEV (reference sequence). This CDR3 is 15 amino acids long. The CDR3 nucleotides read TGTGCCAGCAGTTCTGGGACAGGGACCACAGATACGCAGTATTTT. It encodes CASSSGTGTTDTQYF.

CDR3 in amino acids: CASSLAGGRSEAFF. The CDR3 DNA sequence: TGTGCCAGCAGCTTAGCGGGGGGCCGGTCTGAAGCTTTCTTT. This sequence joins TRBV7-2 and TRBJ1-1; a weak D match, TRBD1 (6 bases). The V end was cut by 0 bases, the J end by 6 bases, with 11 bases between. Germline V gives CDR1 SGHTA, CDR2 FQGNSA. The CDR3 runs 14 residues.

The CDR3 DNA is TGCAGCGTTGGGCCAGGGGGCGACGACTATGGCTACACCTTC. It translates to CSVGPGGDDYGYTF. J is TRBJ1-2 and V is TRBV29-1, with 8 bases lining up with TRBD1. The CDR3 is 14 amino acids. The ends lost 4 bases at V and 3 bases at J; junction bases unmatched: 7. The germline gives CDR1 SQVTM, CDR2 ANQGSEA.

The CDR3 DNA reads TGCGCCAGCAGCCAAGACGGGACAGAGTTTTACGAGCAGTACTTC. Translating gives CASSQDGTEFYEQYF. This chain links TRBV4-1 with TRBJ2-7; TRBD1 matches 7 bases. The CDR3 contains 15 residues. CDR1 and CDR2 from the germline V gene are MGHRA and YSYEKL. Losses at the gene ends were 0 bases for V and 4 bases for J; bases not matched to a gene: 6.

The CDR3 loop is CASSLEQGTLEAFF. DNA for the CDR3: TGTGCCAGCAGCTTAGAACAGGGGACCCTTGAAGCTTTCTTT. This rearrangement joins TRBV11-2 to TRBJ1-1; the match to TRBD1 covers 7 bases. CDR1 and CDR2 (germline): SGHAT, FQNNGV. CDR3 length equals 14 residues. Trimming cost V 0 bases and J 7 bases; bases outside gene matches: 5.